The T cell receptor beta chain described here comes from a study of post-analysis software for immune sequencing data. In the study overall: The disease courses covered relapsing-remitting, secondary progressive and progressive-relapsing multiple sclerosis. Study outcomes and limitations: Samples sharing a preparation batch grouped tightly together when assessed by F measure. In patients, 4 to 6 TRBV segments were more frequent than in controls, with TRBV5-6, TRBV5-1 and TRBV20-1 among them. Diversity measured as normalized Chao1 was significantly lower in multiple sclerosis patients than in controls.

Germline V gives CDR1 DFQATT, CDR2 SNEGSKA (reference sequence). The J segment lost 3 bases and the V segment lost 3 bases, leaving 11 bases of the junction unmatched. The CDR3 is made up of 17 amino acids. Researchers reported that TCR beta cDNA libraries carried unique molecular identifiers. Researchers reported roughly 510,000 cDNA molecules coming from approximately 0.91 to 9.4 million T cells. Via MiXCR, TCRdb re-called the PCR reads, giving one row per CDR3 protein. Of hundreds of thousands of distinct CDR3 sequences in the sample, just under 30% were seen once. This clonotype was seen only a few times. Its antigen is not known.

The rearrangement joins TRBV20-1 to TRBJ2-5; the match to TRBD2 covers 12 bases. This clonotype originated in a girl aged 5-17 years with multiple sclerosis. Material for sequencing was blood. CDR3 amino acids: CSASLAGGPGREETQYF. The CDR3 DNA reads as TGCAGTGCTAGTCTAGCGGGAGGGCCGGGAAGGGAAGAGACCCAGTACTTC.